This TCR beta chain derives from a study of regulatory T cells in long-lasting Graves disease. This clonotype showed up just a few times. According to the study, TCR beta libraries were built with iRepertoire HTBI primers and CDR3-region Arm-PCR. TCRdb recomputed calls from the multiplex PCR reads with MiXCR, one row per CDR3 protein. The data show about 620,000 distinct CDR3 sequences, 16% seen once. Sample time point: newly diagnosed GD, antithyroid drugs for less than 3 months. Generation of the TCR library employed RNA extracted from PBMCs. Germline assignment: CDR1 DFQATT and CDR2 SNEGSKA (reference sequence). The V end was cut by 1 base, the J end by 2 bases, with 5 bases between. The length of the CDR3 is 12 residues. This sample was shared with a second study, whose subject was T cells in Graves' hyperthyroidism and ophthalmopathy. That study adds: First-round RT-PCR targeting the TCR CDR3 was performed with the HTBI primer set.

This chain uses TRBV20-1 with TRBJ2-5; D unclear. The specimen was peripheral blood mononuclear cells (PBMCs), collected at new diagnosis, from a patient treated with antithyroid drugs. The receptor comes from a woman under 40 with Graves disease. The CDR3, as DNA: TGCAGTGCTAGAGGGGTGCAAGAGACCCAGTACTTC. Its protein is CSARGVQETQYF.